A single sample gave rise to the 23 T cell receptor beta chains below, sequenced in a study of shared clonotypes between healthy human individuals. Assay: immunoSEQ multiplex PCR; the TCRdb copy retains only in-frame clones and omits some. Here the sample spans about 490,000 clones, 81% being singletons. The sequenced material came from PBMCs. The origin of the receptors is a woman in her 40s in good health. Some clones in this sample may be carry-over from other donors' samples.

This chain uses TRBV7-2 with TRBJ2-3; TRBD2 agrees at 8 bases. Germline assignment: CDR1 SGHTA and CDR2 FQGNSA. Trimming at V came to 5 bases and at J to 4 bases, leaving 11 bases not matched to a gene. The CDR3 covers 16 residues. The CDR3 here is CASSPRGGHVPDTQYF. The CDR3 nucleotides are TGTGCCAGCAGCCCCCGGGGGGGACACGTCCCAGATACGCAGTATTTT. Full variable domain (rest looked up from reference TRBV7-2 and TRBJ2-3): GAGVSQSPSNKVTEKGKDVELRCDPISGHTALYWYRQSLGQGLEFLIYFQGNSAPDKSGLPSDRFSAERTGGSVSTLTIQRTQQEDSAVYLCASSPRGGHVPDTQYFGPGTRLTVL.

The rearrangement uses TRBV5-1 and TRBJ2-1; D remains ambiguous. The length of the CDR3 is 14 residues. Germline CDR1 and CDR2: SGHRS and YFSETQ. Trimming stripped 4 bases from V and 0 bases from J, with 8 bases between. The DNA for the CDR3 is TGCGCCAGCAGCCCCGGAAGCTCCTACAATGAGCAGTTCTTC. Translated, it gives CASSPGSSYNEQFF.

The CDR3 reads CASTRDRVGVGYGYTF. In DNA, the CDR3 is TGTGCCAGCACCCGGGACAGGGTAGGGGTGGGCTATGGCTACACCTTC. The chain links TRBV2 to TRBJ1-2; TRBD1 agrees at 9 bases. This CDR3 region has 16 residues. Germline loops: CDR1 SNHLY, CDR2 FYNNEI. V lost 7 bases, J lost 4 bases, and 13 bases stayed unmatched.

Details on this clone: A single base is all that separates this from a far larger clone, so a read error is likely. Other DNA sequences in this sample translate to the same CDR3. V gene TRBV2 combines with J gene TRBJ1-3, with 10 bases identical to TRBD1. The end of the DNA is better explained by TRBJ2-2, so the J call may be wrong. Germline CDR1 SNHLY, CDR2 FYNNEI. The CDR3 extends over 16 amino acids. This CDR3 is CASSGTGVGLTGELFF. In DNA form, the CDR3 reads TGTGCAAGCTCCGGGACAGGGGTCGGTCTCACCGGGGAGCTGTTTTTT.

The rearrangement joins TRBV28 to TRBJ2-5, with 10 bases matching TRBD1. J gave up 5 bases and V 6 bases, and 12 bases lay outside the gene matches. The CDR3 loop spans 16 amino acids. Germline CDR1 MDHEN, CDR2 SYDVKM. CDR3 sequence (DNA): TGTGCCAGCAGACGACAGGGGGCGCGCATTAAGGAGACCCAGTACTTC. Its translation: CASRRQGARIKETQYF.

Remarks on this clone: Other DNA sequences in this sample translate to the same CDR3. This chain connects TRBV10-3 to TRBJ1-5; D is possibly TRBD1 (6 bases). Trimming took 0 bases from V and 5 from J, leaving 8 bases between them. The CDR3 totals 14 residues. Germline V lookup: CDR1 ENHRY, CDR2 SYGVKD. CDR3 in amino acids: CAISESRGDQPQHF. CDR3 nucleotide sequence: TGTGCCATCAGTGAGTCGAGGGGGGATCAGCCCCAGCATTTT.

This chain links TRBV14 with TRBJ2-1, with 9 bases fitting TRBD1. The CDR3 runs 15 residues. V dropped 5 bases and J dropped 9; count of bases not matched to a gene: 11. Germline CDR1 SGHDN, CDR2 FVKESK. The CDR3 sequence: CASSASSGTGFEQFF. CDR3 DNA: TGTGCCAGCAGCGCTAGCTCCGGGACAGGGTTTGAGCAGTTCTTC.

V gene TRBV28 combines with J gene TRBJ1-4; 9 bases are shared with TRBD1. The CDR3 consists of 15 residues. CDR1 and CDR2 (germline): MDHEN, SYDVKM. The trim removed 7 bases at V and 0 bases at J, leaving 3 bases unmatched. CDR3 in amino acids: CASTRDRATNEKLFF. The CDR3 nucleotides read TGTGCCAGCACCAGGGACAGGGCAACTAATGAAAAACTGTTTTTT.

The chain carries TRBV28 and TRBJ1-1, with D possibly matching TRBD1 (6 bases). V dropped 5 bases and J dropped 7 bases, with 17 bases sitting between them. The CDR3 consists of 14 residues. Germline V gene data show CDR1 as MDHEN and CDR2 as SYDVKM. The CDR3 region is CASSPAGELDEAFF. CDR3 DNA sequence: TGTGCCAGCAGTCCAGCAGGGGAGTTGGATGAAGCTTTCTTT.

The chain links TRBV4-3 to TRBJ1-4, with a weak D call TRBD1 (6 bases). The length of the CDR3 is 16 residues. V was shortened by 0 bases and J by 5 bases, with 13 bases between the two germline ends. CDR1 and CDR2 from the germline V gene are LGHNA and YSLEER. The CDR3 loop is CASSQDRAGTNEKLFF. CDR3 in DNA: TGCGCCAGCAGCCAAGACAGGGCCGGGACAAATGAAAAACTGTTTTTT.

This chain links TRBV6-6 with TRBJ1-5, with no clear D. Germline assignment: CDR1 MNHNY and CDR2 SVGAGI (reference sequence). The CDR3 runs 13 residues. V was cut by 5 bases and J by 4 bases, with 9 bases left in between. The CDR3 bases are TGTGCCAGCAGTACCACCAGTAATCAGCCCCAGCATTTT. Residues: CASSTTSNQPQHF.

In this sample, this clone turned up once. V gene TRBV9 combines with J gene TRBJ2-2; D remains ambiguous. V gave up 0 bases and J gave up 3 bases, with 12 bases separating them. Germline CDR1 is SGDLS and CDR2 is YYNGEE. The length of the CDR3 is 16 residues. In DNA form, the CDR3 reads TGTGCCAGCAGCGTAGCGGGTAGTGGTTACACCGGGGAGCTGTTTTTT. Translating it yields CASSVAGSGYTGELFF. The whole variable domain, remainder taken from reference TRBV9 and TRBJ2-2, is DSGVTQTPKHLITATGQRVTLRCSPRSGDLSVYWYQQSLDQGLQFLIQYYNGEERAKGNILERFSAQQFPDLHSELNLSSLELGDSALYFCASSVAGSGYTGELFFGEGSRLTVL.

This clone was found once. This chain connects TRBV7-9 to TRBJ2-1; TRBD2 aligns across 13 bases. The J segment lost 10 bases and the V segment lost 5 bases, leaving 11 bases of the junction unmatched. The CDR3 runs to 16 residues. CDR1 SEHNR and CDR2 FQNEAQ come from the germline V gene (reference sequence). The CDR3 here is CASSPGAGLAGVEQFF. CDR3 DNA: TGTGCCAGCAGCCCGGGGGCCGGACTAGCGGGAGTAGAGCAGTTCTTC.

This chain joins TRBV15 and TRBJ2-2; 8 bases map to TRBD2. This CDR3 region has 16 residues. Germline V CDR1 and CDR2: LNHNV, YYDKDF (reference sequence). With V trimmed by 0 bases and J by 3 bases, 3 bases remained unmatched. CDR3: CATSRDLAGYTGELFF. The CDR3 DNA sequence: TGTGCCACCAGCAGAGATTTAGCGGGGTACACCGGGGAGCTGTTTTTT.

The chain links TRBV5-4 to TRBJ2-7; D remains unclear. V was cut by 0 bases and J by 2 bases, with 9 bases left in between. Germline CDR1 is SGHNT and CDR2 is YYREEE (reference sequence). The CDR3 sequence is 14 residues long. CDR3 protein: CASSLELDAYEQYF. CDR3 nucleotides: TGTGCCAGCAGCTTGGAACTCGACGCCTACGAGCAGTACTTC.

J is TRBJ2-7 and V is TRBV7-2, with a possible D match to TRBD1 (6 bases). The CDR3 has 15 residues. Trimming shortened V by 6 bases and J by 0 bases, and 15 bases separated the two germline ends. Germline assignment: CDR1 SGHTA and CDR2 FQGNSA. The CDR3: CASRMTGPSSYEQYF. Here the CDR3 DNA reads TGTGCCAGCAGGATGACAGGTCCAAGCTCCTACGAGCAGTACTTC.

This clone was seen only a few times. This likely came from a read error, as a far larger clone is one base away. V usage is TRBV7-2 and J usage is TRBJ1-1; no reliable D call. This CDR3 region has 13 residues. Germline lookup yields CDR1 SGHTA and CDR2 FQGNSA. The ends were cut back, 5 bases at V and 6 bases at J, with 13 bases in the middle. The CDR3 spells CASSPWGVAEAFF. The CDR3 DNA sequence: TGTGCCAGCAGCCCATGGGGAGTGGCTGAAGCTTTCTTT.

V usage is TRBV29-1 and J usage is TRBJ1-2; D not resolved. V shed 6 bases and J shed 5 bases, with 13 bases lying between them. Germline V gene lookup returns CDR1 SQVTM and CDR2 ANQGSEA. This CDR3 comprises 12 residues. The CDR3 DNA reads TGCAGCGTACGGACGGCAGAGTATGGCTACACCTTC. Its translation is CSVRTAEYGYTF.

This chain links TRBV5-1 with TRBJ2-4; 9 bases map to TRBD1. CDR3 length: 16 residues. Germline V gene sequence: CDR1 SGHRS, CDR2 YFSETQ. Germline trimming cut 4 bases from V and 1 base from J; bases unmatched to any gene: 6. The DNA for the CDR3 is TGCGCCAGCAGCACCGACAGGGGGACGGCCAAAAACATTCAGTACTTC. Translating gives CASSTDRGTAKNIQYF.

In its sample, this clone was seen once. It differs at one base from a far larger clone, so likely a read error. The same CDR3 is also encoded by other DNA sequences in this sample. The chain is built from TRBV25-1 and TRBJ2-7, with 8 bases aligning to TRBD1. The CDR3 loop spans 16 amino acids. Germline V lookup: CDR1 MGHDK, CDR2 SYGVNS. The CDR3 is CASSQPGGVNSYEQYF. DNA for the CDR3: TGTGCAAGCAGTCAACCAGGGGGCGTAAACTCCTACGAGCAGTACTTC.

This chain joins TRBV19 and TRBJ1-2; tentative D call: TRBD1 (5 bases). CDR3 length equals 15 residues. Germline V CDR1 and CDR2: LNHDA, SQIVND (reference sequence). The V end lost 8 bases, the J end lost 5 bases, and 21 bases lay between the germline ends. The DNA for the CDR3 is TGTGCCAGTTCCCCGTTTCAGGGACTTTGGTATGGCTACACCTTC. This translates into CASSPFQGLWYGYTF.

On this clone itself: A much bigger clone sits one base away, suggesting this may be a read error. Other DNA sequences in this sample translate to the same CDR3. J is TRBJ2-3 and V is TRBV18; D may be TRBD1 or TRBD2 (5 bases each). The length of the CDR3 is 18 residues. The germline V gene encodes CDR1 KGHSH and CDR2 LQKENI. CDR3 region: CASSPLPGTTGRADTQYF. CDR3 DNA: TGTGCCAGCTCGCCACTTCCTGGGACGACGGGCCGGGCAGATACGCAGTATTTT.

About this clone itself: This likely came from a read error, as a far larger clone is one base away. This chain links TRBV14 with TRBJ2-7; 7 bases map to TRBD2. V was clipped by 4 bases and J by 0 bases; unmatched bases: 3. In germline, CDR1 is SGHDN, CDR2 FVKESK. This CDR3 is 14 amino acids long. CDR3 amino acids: CASSRASGSYEQYF. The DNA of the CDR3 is TGTGCCAGCAGCCGGGCTAGCGGCTCCTACGAGCAGTACTTC.